This T cell receptor beta chain comes out of a study of early T cells in non-severe SARS-CoV-2 infection. The CDR3 length is 16 residues. V was shortened by 0 bases and J by 3 bases, with 17 bases between the two germline ends. Germline loops: CDR1 DFQATT, CDR2 SNEGSKA (reference sequence). Study-level results: Database matching using VDJdb favored anti-spike CD8 responses, with private and CD4 specificities left missing.

Separate cDNA molecules each had unique molecular identifiers attached to them. TCRdb reanalysed the 5' RACE reads using MiXCR and keeps one entry per CDR3 protein. The table lists 55,000 or so distinct CDR3 sequences, approximately 12% of them singletons, with around 1.4% in the top ten. Notes on this clonotype: Its matching antigen is unknown.

This sequence was found in an adult who was a healthcare worker with PCR-confirmed SARS-CoV-2 infection or an uninfected control (not recorded which). V is TRBV20-1 and J is TRBJ1-2; D unresolved. The sequenced sample consisted of whole blood. Here the CDR3 reads CSARDQRNTADYGYTF. The CDR3 bases are TGCAGTGCTAGAGATCAGAGGAACACTGCGGACTATGGCTACACCTTC.